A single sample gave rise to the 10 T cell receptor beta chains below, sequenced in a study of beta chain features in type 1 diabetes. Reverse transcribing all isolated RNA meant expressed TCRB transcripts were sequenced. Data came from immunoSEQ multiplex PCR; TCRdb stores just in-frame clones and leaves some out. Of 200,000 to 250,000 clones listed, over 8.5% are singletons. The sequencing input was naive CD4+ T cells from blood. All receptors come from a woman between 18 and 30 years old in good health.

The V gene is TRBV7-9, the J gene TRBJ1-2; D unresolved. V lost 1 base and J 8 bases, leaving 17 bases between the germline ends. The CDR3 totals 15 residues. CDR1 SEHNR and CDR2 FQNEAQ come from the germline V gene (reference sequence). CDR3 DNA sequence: TGTGCCAGCAGCTTAGTTCGTGGCAGTTGGGAGGGCTACACCTTC. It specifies CASSLVRGSWEGYTF.

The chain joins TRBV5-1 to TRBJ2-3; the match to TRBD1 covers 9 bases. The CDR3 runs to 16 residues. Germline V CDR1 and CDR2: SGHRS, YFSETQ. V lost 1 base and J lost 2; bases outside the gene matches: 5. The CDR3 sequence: CASSLTGTGFTDTQYF. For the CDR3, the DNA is TGCGCCAGCAGCTTGACAGGGACAGGGTTCACAGATACGCAGTATTTT. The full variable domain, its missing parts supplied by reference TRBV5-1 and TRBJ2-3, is KAGVTQTPRYLIKTRGQQVTLSCSPISGHRSVSWYQQTPGQGLQFLFEYFSETQRNKGNFPGRFSGRQFSNSRSEMNVSTLELGDSALYLCASSLTGTGFTDTQYFGPGTRLTVL.

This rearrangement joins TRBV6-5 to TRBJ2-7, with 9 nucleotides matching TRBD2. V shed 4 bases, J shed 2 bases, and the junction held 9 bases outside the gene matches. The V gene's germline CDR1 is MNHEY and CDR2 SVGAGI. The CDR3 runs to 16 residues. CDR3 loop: CASSSRSGRNPYEQYF. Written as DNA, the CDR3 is TGTGCCAGCAGTTCCCGTAGCGGGAGAAATCCCTACGAGCAGTACTTC.

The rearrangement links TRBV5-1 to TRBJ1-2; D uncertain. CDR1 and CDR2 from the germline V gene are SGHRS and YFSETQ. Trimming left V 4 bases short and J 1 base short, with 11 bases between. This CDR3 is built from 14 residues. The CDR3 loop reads CASSHLTDNYGYTF. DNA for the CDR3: TGCGCCAGCAGCCACCTGACTGATAACTATGGCTACACCTTC. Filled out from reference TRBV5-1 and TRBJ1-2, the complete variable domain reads KAGVTQTPRYLIKTRGQQVTLSCSPISGHRSVSWYQQTPGQGLQFLFEYFSETQRNKGNFPGRFSGRQFSNSRSEMNVSTLELGDSALYLCASSHLTDNYGYTFGSGTRLTVV.

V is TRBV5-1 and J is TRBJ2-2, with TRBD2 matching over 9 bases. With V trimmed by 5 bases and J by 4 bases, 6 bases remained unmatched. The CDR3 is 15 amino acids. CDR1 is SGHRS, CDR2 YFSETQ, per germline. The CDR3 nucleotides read TGCGCCAGCAGAGGTAGCGGGGGATTCACCGGGGAGCTGTTTTTT. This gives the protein CASRGSGGFTGELFF.

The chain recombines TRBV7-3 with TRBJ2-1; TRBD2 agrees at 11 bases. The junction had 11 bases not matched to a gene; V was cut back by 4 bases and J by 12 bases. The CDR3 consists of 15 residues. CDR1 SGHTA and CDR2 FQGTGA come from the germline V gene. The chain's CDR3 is CASSSRLAGNQGQFF. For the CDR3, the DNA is TGTGCCAGCAGCTCAAGACTAGCGGGGAATCAGGGGCAGTTCTTC.

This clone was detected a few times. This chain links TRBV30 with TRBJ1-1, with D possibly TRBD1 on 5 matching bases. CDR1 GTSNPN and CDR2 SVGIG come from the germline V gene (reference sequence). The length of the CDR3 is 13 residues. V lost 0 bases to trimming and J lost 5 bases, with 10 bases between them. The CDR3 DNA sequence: TGTGCCTGGAGTGTACGGGACTTTACTGAAGCTTTCTTT. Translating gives CAWSVRDFTEAFF. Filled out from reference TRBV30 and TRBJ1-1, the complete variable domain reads SQTIHQWPATLVQPVGSPLSLECTVEGTSNPNLYWYRQAAGRGLQLLFYSVGIGQISSEVPQNLSASRPQDRQFILSSKKLLLSDSGFYLCAWSVRDFTEAFFGQGTRLTVV.

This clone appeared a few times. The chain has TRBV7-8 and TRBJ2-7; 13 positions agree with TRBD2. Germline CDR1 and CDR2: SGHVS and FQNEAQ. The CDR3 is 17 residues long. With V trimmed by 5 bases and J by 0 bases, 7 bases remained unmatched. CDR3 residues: CASSVGTSGANSYEQYF. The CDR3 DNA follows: TGTGCCAGCAGCGTCGGGACTAGCGGGGCAAACTCCTACGAGCAGTACTTC.

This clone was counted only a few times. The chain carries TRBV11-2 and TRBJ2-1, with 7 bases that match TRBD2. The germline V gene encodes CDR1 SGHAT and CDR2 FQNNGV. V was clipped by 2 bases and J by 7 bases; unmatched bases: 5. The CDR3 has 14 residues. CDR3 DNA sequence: TGTGCCAGCAGCTTAAGACTGGGGGGGAATGAGCAGTTCTTC. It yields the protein CASSLRLGGNEQFF.

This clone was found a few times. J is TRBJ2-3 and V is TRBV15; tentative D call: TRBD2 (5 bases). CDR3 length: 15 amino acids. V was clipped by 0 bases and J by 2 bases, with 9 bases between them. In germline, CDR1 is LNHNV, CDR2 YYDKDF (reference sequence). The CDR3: CATSRDMGDTDTQYF. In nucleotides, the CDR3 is TGTGCCACCAGCAGAGATATGGGAGACACAGATACGCAGTATTTT.